What follows is one TCR beta chain and its context. Its cognate antigen is unknown. The data were taken from a study of T cell responses to AZD1222 COVID-19 vaccine. Study findings and constraints: The number of AZD1222 recipients seropositive at baseline was only five or six.

Using immunoSEQ multiplex PCR, the repertoire was profiled, and TCRdb retains in-frame clones only, with some absent. The profile shows approximately 110,000 clones, around 81% of them singletons. This TCR came from an adult in good health. Sequenced here: peripheral blood, sampled on day 0 of AZD1222 vaccination.

The CDR3 region has the DNA TGTGCCAGCAGCTTGGGGTACGGGTACGAGCAGTACTTC. This gives the protein CASSLGYGYEQYF. The V gene is TRBV5-6, the J gene TRBJ2-7; D unresolved. Germline-derived CDR1 and CDR2 are SGHDT and YYEEEE. Trimming took off 0 bases at V and 4 bases at J, with 8 bases between the two ends. The CDR3 covers 13 residues.